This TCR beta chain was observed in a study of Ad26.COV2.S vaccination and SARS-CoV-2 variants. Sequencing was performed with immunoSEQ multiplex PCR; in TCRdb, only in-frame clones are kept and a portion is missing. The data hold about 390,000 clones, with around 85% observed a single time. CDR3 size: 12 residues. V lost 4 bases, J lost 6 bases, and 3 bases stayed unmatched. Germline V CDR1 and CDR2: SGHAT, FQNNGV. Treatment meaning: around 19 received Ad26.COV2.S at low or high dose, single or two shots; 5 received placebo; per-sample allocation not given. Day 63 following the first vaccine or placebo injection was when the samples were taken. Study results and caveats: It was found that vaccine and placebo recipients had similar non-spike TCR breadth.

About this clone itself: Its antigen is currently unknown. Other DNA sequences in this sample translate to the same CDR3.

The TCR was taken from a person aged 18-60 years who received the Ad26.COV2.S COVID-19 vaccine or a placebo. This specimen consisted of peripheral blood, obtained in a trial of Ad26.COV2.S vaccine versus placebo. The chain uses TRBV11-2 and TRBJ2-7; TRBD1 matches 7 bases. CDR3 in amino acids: CASSSTGVEQYF. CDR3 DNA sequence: TGTGCCAGCAGCTCCACAGGGGTCGAGCAGTACTTC.